Listed below are T cell receptor beta chains from one sample, sequenced in a study of shared clonotypes between healthy human individuals. TCRdb's copy holds only in-frame clones and misses some; the assay was immunoSEQ multiplex PCR. Of 2 million to 2.5 million clones in the sample, over 85% are singletons; the top ten hold 0.39%. The material sequenced was naive CD4+ T cells from PBMCs. Receptor source: a man between 18 and 29 years old in good health. Some clones in this sample may be carry-over from other donors' samples. Each CDR3 is given with its conserved first and last residue. Fields, in order: V gene, D gene, clone size, J gene, CDR3 DNA, CDR3 protein. The D gene is left open where the match is weak. Clone size is given for some rows only: seen once, a few or many times, or a class if the clone is expanded.

>TRBV30|NA|NA|TRBJ2-7
TGTGCCTGGAGTGGGTGGGGGGTTTCCTACGAGCAGTACTTC
CAWSGWGVSYEQYF
>TRBV5-5|NA|NA|TRBJ2-2
TGTGCCAGCAGCCGTACAGGGCCCGGGGAGCTGTTTTTT
CASSRTGPGELFF
>TRBV5-1|NA|NA|TRBJ2-7
TGCGCCAGCAGCTTGCACAGGGAGGGCAACGAGCAGTACTTC
CASSLHREGNEQYF
>TRBV9|TRBD1|NA|TRBJ1-4
TGTGCCAGCAGCGCGGGGACAGGGGGCGGTCAAGAAAAACTGTTTTTT
CASSAGTGGGQEKLFF
>TRBV4-1|NA|NA|TRBJ1-2
TGCGCCAGCAGCCAAGCTGGGAGTTATGGCTACACCTTC
CASSQAGSYGYTF
>TRBV11-2|NA|NA|TRBJ2-7
TGTGCCAGCACTCCCGGGACACCCTACTACGAGCAGTACTTC
CASTPGTPYYEQYF
>TRBV6-6|TRBD1|NA|TRBJ1-1
TGTGCCAGCAGTTTACTCCCCGGGACAGGGAACACTGAAGCTTTCTTT
CASSLLPGTGNTEAFF
>TRBV7-2|NA|NA|TRBJ2-2
TGTGCCAGCAGCTTAAGTGGGACCGGGGAGCTGTTTTTT
CASSLSGTGELFF
>TRBV25-1|NA|few|TRBJ1-5
TGTGCCAGCAGTGAGTGGATGAGCAATCAGCCCCAGCATTTT
CASSEWMSNQPQHF
>TRBV9|NA|NA|TRBJ2-5
TGTGCCAGCAGCGTAGGAAGGGGAAAGACCCAGTACTTC
CASSVGRGKTQYF
>TRBV5-8|NA|NA|TRBJ2-1
TGTGCCAGCAGCTCAGGGGTAAATGAGCAGTTCTTC
CASSSGVNEQFF
>TRBV5-1|NA|NA|TRBJ1-4
TGCGCCAGCAGAAGGACCCTCGCGGATGAAAAACTGTTTTTT
CASRRTLADEKLFF
>TRBV6-4|NA|few|TRBJ2-1
TGTGCCAGCAGTCGGGACCCACTCAATGAGCAGTTCTTC
CASSRDPLNEQFF
>TRBV2|TRBD1|NA|TRBJ2-7
TGTGCCAGCAGCAGACAGGGGGCAATAAACGAGCAGTACTTC
CASSRQGAINEQYF
>TRBV5-1|NA|NA|TRBJ1-4
TGCGCCAGCAGCTTTTATGGCCTGCCCCCCGAAAAACTGTTTTTT
CASSFYGLPPEKLFF
>TRBV11-2|NA|NA|TRBJ2-7
TGTGCCAGCAGCTTAAGGTACGGCGCTAGCCCAAGCTCCTACGAGCAGTACTTC
CASSLRYGASPSSYEQYF
>TRBV6-1|NA|NA|TRBJ1-1
TGTGCCAGCAGTGAAAGGACGTGGAGCACTGAAGCTTTCTTT
CASSERTWSTEAFF
>TRBV28|NA|NA|TRBJ1-2
TGTGCCAGCAGTGGGACACTCAGACTGGCGGGCTACACCTTC
CASSGTLRLAGYTF
>TRBV7-3|NA|NA|TRBJ2-3
TGTGCCAGCAGCTCCCTCGAGGGGAGGCCCACAGATACGCAGTATTTT
CASSSLEGRPTDTQYF
>TRBV9|NA|NA|TRBJ2-2
TGTGCCAGCAGCGTAGTCCGGGGGGAGCTGTTTTTT
CASSVVRGELFF